This T cell receptor (delta chain) stems from a study of gamma-delta chains in newborns, infants, children. This clone was observed a handful of times. Sequence at one end of the junction differs from germline and may be a read error. TCRdb processed the reads again with the CATT caller. The table includes over 4,500 delta-chain clones, roughly 3.5% detected once. This CDR3 contains 20 residues. CDR1 and CDR2 from the germline V gene are TSWWSYY and QGS. The receptor comes from a child who was a newborn, infant or young child, either healthy, febrile or measles-vaccinated (not recorded which). The chain uses TRDV1 and TRDJ2; 9 nucleotides agree with TRDD3. Sequences were obtained from blood. In DNA, the CDR3 is TGTGCTCTTGGGGAAATCCCCCTATGGGGATACGCGACTTTGACAGCGCAACTCTTCTTT. This codes for CALGEIPLWGYATLTAQLFF.